One and the same sample provided the 9 T cell receptor beta chains below, sequenced in a study of T cell repertoires in cytomegalovirus infection. Which antigens these TCRs recognize remains unknown. Using its own MiXCR run on the reads, TCRdb lists one record per CDR3 protein. The sample carries about 700,000 distinct CDR3 sequences, roughly 36% recorded once. The sequences come from cultured PBMCs, collected from culture after CMV antigen stimulation. The receptors originated from a human donor in good health (CMV status not recorded). Some clones in this sample may be carry-over from other donors' samples.

The V and J genes are TRBV6-2 or TRBV6-3 and TRBJ2-7; TRBD2 matches 8 bases. The V segment lost 7 bases and the J segment 0 bases; nucleotides outside the gene matches: 2. The germline gives CDR1 MNHEY, CDR2 SVGEGT. CDR3 size: 13 residues. CDR3 sequence reads: CASMTSASYEQYF. CDR3 nucleotides: TGTGCCAGCATGACTAGCGCCTCCTACGAGCAGTACTTC.

CDR3 nucleotides: TGCAGTGCTCCGGGCGGAAATCAGCCCCAGCATTTT. Encoded protein: CSAPGGNQPQHF. The chain has TRBV20-1 and TRBJ1-5; D uncertain. The CDR3 contains 12 residues. V was shortened by 5 bases and J by 4 bases, with 9 bases between the two germline ends. The germline V gene has CDR1 DFQATT and CDR2 SNEGSKA (reference sequence).

This clonotype has a handful of counts. The V call is TRBV11-2, the J call TRBJ2-1; 7 nucleotides agree with TRBD2. The V segment lost 1 base and the J segment 9 bases; nucleotides outside the gene matches: 6. Germline-derived CDR1 and CDR2 are SGHAT and FQNNGV. There are 14 residues in the CDR3. Here the CDR3 reads CASSLVEAGPEQFF. For the CDR3, the DNA is TGTGCCAGCAGCTTAGTGGAAGCGGGACCTGAGCAGTTCTTC.

The chain has TRBV3-1 and TRBJ1-5; the D is unclear. V shed 1 base and J shed 5 bases, with 6 bases lying between them. Germline CDR1 is LGHDT and CDR2 is YNNKEL (reference sequence). This CDR3 contains 13 residues. The CDR3 nucleotides read TGTGCCAGCAGCCAAGCGCATCATCAGCCCCAGCATTTT. Protein sequence: CASSQAHHQPQHF. The full variable domain, in which reference TRBV3-1 and TRBJ1-5 provide the parts outside the CDR3, is DTAVSQTPKYLVTQMGNDKSIKCEQNLGHDTMYWYKQDSKKFLKIMFSYNNKELIINETVPNRFSPKSPDKAHLNLHINSLELGDSAVYFCASSQAHHQPQHFGDGTRLSIL.

The gene calls are TRBV20-1 and TRBJ1-5; D remains unclear. The germline gives CDR1 DFQATT, CDR2 SNEGSKA (reference sequence). V dropped 4 bases and J dropped 4 bases, with 8 bases sitting between them. The CDR3 length is 12 residues. CDR3 DNA: TGCAGTGCTATGAGAAGAAATCAGCCCCAGCATTTT. This encodes CSAMRRNQPQHF.

This clonotype was seen at least ten times. This rearrangement joins TRBV7-9 to TRBJ1-4; D not certain. The germline V and J ends were trimmed by 5 bases and 1 base, with 11 bases remaining between them. The CDR3 is 15 residues long. Germline CDR1 and CDR2: SEHNR and FQNEAQ (reference sequence). CDR3 protein: CASSVSRLTNEKLFF. The CDR3 region has the DNA TGTGCCAGCAGCGTTTCACGCCTAACTAATGAAAAACTGTTTTTT.

There are a few counts of this clonotype. The J gene is TRBJ2-3, the V gene TRBV20-1; perhaps TRBD2 as D (5 bases). Trimming stripped 0 bases from V and 1 base from J, with 14 bases between. CDR3 length: 16 amino acids. Per germline, CDR1 DFQATT and CDR2 SNEGSKA (reference sequence). DNA of the CDR3: TGCAGTGCTAGAGATATGGAGCGGCCAGGCACAGATACGCAGTATTTT. Amino acid sequence: CSARDMERPGTDTQYF.

V usage is TRBV5-1 and J usage is TRBJ1-5; 7 bases match TRBD1. Germline V lookup: CDR1 SGHRS, CDR2 YFSETQ. V was pared by 1 base and J by 7 bases, with 2 bases of the junction left unmatched. This CDR3 region has 13 residues. The CDR3 coding sequence is TGCGCCAGCAGCTTGACGGGACAGCAGCCCCAGCATTTT. Protein: CASSLTGQQPQHF.

The chain links TRBV7-9 to TRBJ2-3; TRBD2 might be the D (6 bases). V was trimmed by 5 bases and J by 1 base, leaving 13 bases between them. Germline assignment: CDR1 SEHNR and CDR2 FQNEAQ (reference sequence). This CDR3 spans 15 amino acids. CDR3 nucleotides: TGTGCCAGCAGCGCACCGGAGGGCGGCACAGATACGCAGTATTTT. Its translation is CASSAPEGGTDTQYF.